The present TCR beta chain was sequenced within a study of blood T cell repertoires in COVID-19. On the study more broadly: The United States, Italy and Spain were the sources of the acute and convalescent COVID-19 samples. PBMCs, B-cell-depleted T cells, or T cells were the source of the cDNA or gDNA that made up the material.

Methods used by the authors: Amplification with reference gene primers provided the estimates of nucleated cell counts. Sequencing was performed with immunoSEQ multiplex PCR; in TCRdb, only in-frame clones are kept and a portion is missing. V and J calls plus clone size are reproduced from that table; the DNA served to infer D and trimming. The table lists 100,000 to 130,000 clones, around 86% of them singletons. CDR1 is SGHTA, CDR2 FQGNSA, per germline. V gave up 5 bases and J gave up 2 bases; unmatched junction bases: 3. The CDR3 extends over 15 amino acids. Source material: peripheral blood. This TCR derives from a woman between 70 and 85 years old with acute or convalescent COVID-19. The chain joins TRBV7-2 to TRBJ2-7; 13 bases match TRBD2. The CDR3: CASSQTSGGAYEQYV. CDR3 sequence (DNA): TGTGCCAGCAGCCAAACTAGCGGGGGGGCCTACGAGCAGTACGTC.